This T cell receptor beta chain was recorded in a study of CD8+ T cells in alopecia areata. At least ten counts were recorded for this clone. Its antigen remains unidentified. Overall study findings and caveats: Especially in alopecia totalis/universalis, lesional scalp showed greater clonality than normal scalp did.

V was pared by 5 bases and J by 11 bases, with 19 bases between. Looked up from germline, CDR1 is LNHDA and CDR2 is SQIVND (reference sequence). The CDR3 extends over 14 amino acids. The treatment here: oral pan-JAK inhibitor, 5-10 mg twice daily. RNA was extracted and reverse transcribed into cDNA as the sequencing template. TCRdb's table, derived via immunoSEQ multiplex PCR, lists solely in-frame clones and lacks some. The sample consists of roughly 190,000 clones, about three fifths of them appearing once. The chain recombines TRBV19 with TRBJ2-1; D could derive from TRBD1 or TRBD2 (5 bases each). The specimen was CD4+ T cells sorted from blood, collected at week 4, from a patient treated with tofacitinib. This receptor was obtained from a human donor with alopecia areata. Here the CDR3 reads CASSSPGRSIQQFF. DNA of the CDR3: TGTGCCAGTAGTTCCCCGGGACGGTCTATTCAGCAGTTCTTC.